Shown below are 30 T cell receptor beta chains from a single sample sequenced in a study of T cell repertoires in aging, cancer and after chemotherapy. A mixed TRB-A/B primer pool amplified rearranged TRB by multiplex touch-down PCR. TCRdb re-derived calls from the multiplex PCR reads in MiXCR, one entry per CDR3 protein. Of over 2,000 distinct CDR3 sequences in the sample, approximately 45% were seen once. TCR beta rearrangements were amplified from peripheral blood genomic DNA. The sample taken for sequencing was blood. The receptor set was obtained from a human donor with a blood cancer.

The chain uses TRBV5-1 and TRBJ2-5; 7 positions match TRBD1. This CDR3 spans 15 amino acids. V lost 0 bases, J lost 1 base, and 3 bases stayed unmatched. CDR1 and CDR2 (germline): SGHRS, YFSETQ. As DNA, the CDR3 is TGCGCCAGCAGCTTGGGACAGGGTATCCAAGAGACCCAGTACTTC. It codes for CASSLGQGIQETQYF.

The chain couples TRBV27 to TRBJ1-2; 10 bases fit TRBD1. The J segment lost 6 bases and the V segment lost 5 bases, leaving 12 bases of the junction unmatched. CDR1 and CDR2 from the germline V gene are MNHEY and SMNVEV (reference sequence). This CDR3 region has 16 residues. The CDR3 loop reads CASSPRGTGVPNGYTF. The CDR3 DNA follows: TGTGCCAGCAGTCCAAGGGGGACAGGGGTCCCGAATGGCTACACCTTC.

This chain links TRBV6-6 with TRBJ2-7; either TRBD1 or TRBD2 may fit D (6 bases each). The length of the CDR3 is 14 residues. CDR1 is MNHNY, CDR2 SVGAGI, per germline (reference sequence). Trimming removed 5 bases at V and 5 bases at J, with 16 bases between. The CDR3 loop is CASSRGTGADEQYF. For the CDR3, the DNA is TGTGCCAGCAGTCGAGGAACGGGGGCGGACGAGCAGTACTTC.

The chain carries TRBV27 and TRBJ1-2; D uncertain. The CDR3 spans 13 residues. In germline, CDR1 is MNHEY, CDR2 SMNVEV (reference sequence). V was trimmed by 6 bases and J by 4 bases, leaving 12 bases between them. The CDR3 DNA sequence: TGTGCCAGCAGCGAGAGGGTAGGCTATGGCTACACCTTC. Its translation is CASSERVGYGYTF.

V is TRBV5-6 and J is TRBJ2-5; 13 bases are shared with TRBD2. Germline values: CDR1 SGHDT, CDR2 YYEEEE. With 5 bases clipped from V and 7 bases from J, the junction kept 5 bases outside the gene matches. The CDR3 consists of 14 residues. CDR3 coding DNA: TGTGCCAGCAGACAAAGACTAGCGGGAGGGACCCAGTACTTC. It yields the protein CASRQRLAGGTQYF.

This clonotype was counted only a few times. V gene TRBV10-1 combines with J gene TRBJ2-7; D unresolved. Germline lookup yields CDR1 WNHNN and CDR2 SYGVQD (reference sequence). There are 13 residues in the CDR3. V lost 2 bases to trimming and J lost 2 bases, with 7 bases between them. The CDR3 sequence is CASSEGDTYEQYF. The CDR3 bases are TGCGCCAGCAGTGAGGGTGATACCTACGAGCAGTACTTC.

The chain combines TRBV7-4 with TRBJ2-7; 10 bases match TRBD1. The tail of the sequence fits TRBJ2-5 better, so the J call may be wrong. Germline CDR1 SGHVT, CDR2 SQSDAQ. CDR3 size: 14 residues. The CDR3 loop is CASSLRDRGSTQYF. CDR3 nucleotides: TGTGCCAGCAGCCTCCGGGACAGGGGCTCGACCCAGTACTTC.

Points on this clonotype: The germline gene is not matched at one end of the junction; a read error may be the cause. This chain uses TRBV7-4 with TRBJ2-1; D may correspond to TRBD1 or TRBD2 (6 bases each). From germline, CDR1 is SGHVT and CDR2 SQSDAQ. The CDR3 is 16 amino acids. The DNA of the CDR3 is TGTGCCAGCAGTTTAGCGACTATCGGGGGCCACAATGAGCAGTTCTTC. Translated: CASSLATIGGHNEQFF. Using reference TRBV7-4 and TRBJ2-1 for the parts outside the CDR3, the full variable domain is GAGVSQSPRYKVAKRGRDVALRCDSISGHVTLYWYRQTLGQGSEVLTYSQSDAQRDKSGRPSGRFSAERPERSVSTLKIQRTEQGDSAVYLCASSLATIGGHNEQFFGPGTRLTVL.

This clonotype occurred a few times. This rearrangement joins TRBV27 to TRBJ2-3; D not certain. Per the germline V gene, CDR1 is MNHEY and CDR2 is SMNVEV (reference sequence). The V end lost 5 bases, the J end lost 0 bases, and 6 bases lay between the germline ends. CDR3 size: 13 residues. CDR3 amino acids: CASSPHSTDTQYF. For the CDR3, the DNA is TGTGCCAGCAGTCCCCATAGCACAGATACGCAGTATTTT.

This chain joins TRBV7-2 and TRBJ2-7; 11 bases map to TRBD2. J was trimmed by 6 bases and V by 1 base; bases with no gene match: 5. The CDR3 totals 15 residues. CDR1 and CDR2 (germline): SGHTA, FQGNSA. The chain's CDR3 is CASSLVLAGGGEQYF. The CDR3, as DNA: TGTGCCAGCAGCTTAGTATTAGCGGGAGGGGGCGAGCAGTACTTC.

This clonotype is medium-sized by share. The CDR3 sequence: CASSYSQGGTEAFF. The CDR3 DNA is TGTGCCAGCAGTTACTCACAGGGGGGAACTGAAGCTTTCTTT. This chain links TRBV6-5 with TRBJ1-1, with 8 bases lining up with TRBD1. Germline V gene sequence: CDR1 MNHEY, CDR2 SVGAGI. This CDR3 is built from 14 residues. The V and J ends lost 0 bases and 5 bases, in that order; junction bases with no gene match: 2.

This chain joins TRBV30 and TRBJ2-7; 8 nucleotides line up with TRBD2. The CDR3 is 15 residues long. Germline V gene sequence: CDR1 GTSNPN, CDR2 SVGIG (reference sequence). V was pared by 8 bases and J by 3 bases, with 15 bases of the junction left unmatched. CDR3 in DNA: TGTGCCAGTAGTATAGTGCCGGGACTAGACTACGAGCAGTACTTC. Amino acid sequence: CASSIVPGLDYEQYF.

By its share, this clonotype is large. The V gene is TRBV29-1, the J gene TRBJ2-6; weak D call: TRBD1 (6 bases). The germline CDR1 and CDR2 sequences are SQVTM and ANQGSEA. Trimming pared 5 bases from V and 4 bases from J, leaving 12 bases between. CDR3 length equals 14 residues. This CDR3 is CSVLGTTGANVLTF. The CDR3 region has the DNA TGCAGCGTTCTCGGGACAACGGGGGCCAACGTCCTGACTTTC.

The chain recombines TRBV30 with TRBJ1-5; perhaps TRBD1 as D (6 bases). The CDR3 totals 13 residues. Per germline, CDR1 GTSNPN and CDR2 SVGIG (reference sequence). Between the trimmed V and J ends, which lost 2 bases and 6 bases, there was a span of 11 bases. The CDR3 spells CAWSPGASQPQHF. CDR3 in DNA: TGTGCCTGGAGTCCAGGGGCGTCTCAGCCCCAGCATTTT.

V usage is TRBV12-3 or TRBV12-4 and J usage is TRBJ1-1; the D is unclear. The CDR3 runs to 13 residues. Trimming stripped 2 bases from V and 0 bases from J, with 4 bases between. Here the CDR3 reads CASSLQMNTEAFF. The CDR3 nucleotides read TGTGCCAGCAGTTTACAGATGAACACTGAAGCTTTCTTT.

The rearrangement uses TRBV27 and TRBJ1-6, with D perhaps matching TRBD1 (5 bases). This CDR3 has 17 amino acids. The V and J ends lost 5 bases and 0 bases respectively, with 14 bases between them. CDR1 is MNHEY and CDR2 is SMNVEV in the germline V gene (reference sequence). DNA for the CDR3: TGTGCCAGCAGTGCGGGGCGGTCAAGCTCCTATAATTCACCCCTCCACTTT. Translating gives CASSAGRSSSYNSPLHF.

This clonotype appeared a single time. This sequence joins TRBV20-1 and TRBJ2-5; D remains unclear. Deletions cut 6 bases from V and 4 bases from J, with 12 bases between. Germline V gene data show CDR1 as DFQATT and CDR2 as SNEGSKA (reference sequence). This CDR3 has 12 residues. The CDR3 here is CSARIGGETQYF. The DNA for the CDR3 is TGCAGTGCCCGGATCGGTGGAGAGACCCAGTACTTC.

The V and J genes are TRBV6-1 and TRBJ2-3, with 12 nucleotides matching TRBD2. There are 17 residues in the CDR3. CDR1 and CDR2 (germline): MNHNS, SASEGT. The V and J ends lost 2 bases and 5 bases, in that order; junction bases with no gene match: 8. The CDR3 spells CASSESASGGAGDTQYF. CDR3 bases: TGTGCCAGCAGTGAATCGGCTAGCGGGGGGGCCGGAGATACGCAGTATTTT.

This clonotype came up once. The CDR3 spells CASRKTGSHNEQFF. In DNA, the CDR3 is TGTGCCAGCAGAAAGACAGGGTCACACAATGAGCAGTTCTTC. V and J are TRBV12-3 or TRBV12-4 and TRBJ2-1; 7 nucleotides agree with TRBD1. The V segment lost 6 bases and the J segment 5 bases; nucleotides outside the gene matches: 7. This CDR3 contains 14 residues.

The chain is built from TRBV6-5 and TRBJ2-3; no clear D gene. CDR1 and CDR2 (germline): MNHEY, SVGAGI. The CDR3 loop spans 16 amino acids. The ends were cut back, 5 bases at V and 5 bases at J, with 20 bases in the middle. CDR3 sequence reads: CASSPSQVLRKDTQYF. The CDR3 nucleotides are TGTGCCAGCAGTCCAAGCCAGGTGCTCCGCAAAGATACGCAGTATTTT.

This clonotype was recorded a few times. Here the CDR3 DNA reads TGCAGCGTCCCCCTCCGGGAGGGGGGGTACAATGAGCAGTTCTTC. Its protein product is CSVPLREGGYNEQFF. V is TRBV29-1 and J is TRBJ2-1; 8 bases match TRBD2. The CDR3 is 15 residues long. Germline assignment: CDR1 SQVTM and CDR2 ANQGSEA. V shed 6 bases, J shed 4 bases, and the junction held 11 bases outside the gene matches.

This chain links TRBV6-2 or TRBV6-3 with TRBJ1-5; perhaps TRBD1 as D (5 bases). The V end was cut by 1 base, the J end by 4 bases, with 11 bases between. From germline, CDR1 is MNHEY and CDR2 SVGEGT. This CDR3 region has 15 residues. Written as DNA, the CDR3 is TGTGCCAGCAGTTACTGGGATCAGGGAAATCAGCCCCAGCATTTT. It encodes CASSYWDQGNQPQHF.

CDR3 region: CASSTGSSGILVPNEQYF. CDR3 coding DNA: TGTGCCAGTAGTACAGGCTCTAGCGGGATACTTGTACCCAACGAGCAGTACTTC. The chain joins TRBV19 to TRBJ2-7; 9 bases fit TRBD2. The germline V gene has CDR1 LNHDA and CDR2 SQIVND (reference sequence). Germline trimming cut 4 bases from V and 5 bases from J; bases unmatched to any gene: 18. This CDR3 has 18 amino acids.

This clonotype has only a few counts. The chain joins TRBV12-3 or TRBV12-4 to TRBJ1-5; 7 nucleotides agree with TRBD1. The V gene end was trimmed by 3 bases and the J gene end by 0 bases; junction bases not matched to a gene: 8. The CDR3 runs 17 residues. The CDR3 sequence is CASSFTGVDDSNQPQHF. For the CDR3, the DNA is TGTGCCAGCAGTTTCACAGGGGTAGACGATAGCAATCAGCCCCAGCATTTT.

The chain uses TRBV7-2 and TRBJ2-1; D unclear. CDR1 is SGHTA, CDR2 FQGNSA, per germline. Trimming took off 5 bases at V and 14 bases at J, with 19 bases between the two ends. This CDR3 has 13 amino acids. CDR3 protein: CASSHSAGREEFF. The CDR3 coding sequence is TGTGCCAGCAGCCATTCGGCCGGCCGCGAGGAGTTCTTC. Variable domain in full (rest from reference TRBV7-2 and TRBJ2-1): GAGVSQSPSNKVTEKGKDVELRCDPISGHTALYWYRQSLGQGLEFLIYFQGNSAPDKSGLPSDRFSAERTGGSVSTLTIQRTQQEDSAVYLCASSHSAGREEFFGPGTRLTVL.

The table lists this clonotype with a count of one. The chain employs TRBV10-3 and TRBJ2-2; the D gene is possibly TRBD2 (6 bases). The ends were cut back, 4 bases at V and 0 bases at J, with 9 bases in the middle. Germline CDR1 ENHRY, CDR2 SYGVKD. This CDR3 spans 15 amino acids. CDR3 residues: CAISVGGTNTGELFF. The CDR3 nucleotides read TGTGCCATCAGTGTCGGGGGAACGAACACCGGGGAGCTGTTTTTT.

The J gene is TRBJ2-1, the V gene TRBV5-1; D not resolved. Trimming took off 0 bases at V and 5 bases at J, with 3 bases between the two ends. The CDR3 is 12 amino acids. Germline lookup yields CDR1 SGHRS and CDR2 YFSETQ. In DNA, the CDR3 is TGCGCCAGCAGCTTGGCCCACAATGAGCAGTTCTTC. Translating it yields CASSLAHNEQFF.

In this sample, this clonotype turned up once. This may stem from a read error, because a much larger clone lies one nucleotide away. The chain uses TRBV29-1 and TRBJ2-7; TRBD1 matches 8 bases. Unmatched junction bases numbered 7, after V lost 7 bases and J lost 2 bases. This CDR3 spans 13 amino acids. The germline CDR1 and CDR2 sequences are SQVTM and ANQGSEA. The CDR3 DNA sequence: TGCAGCGCAGATGGGGACAGGCCCTACGAGCAGTACTTC. Protein sequence: CSADGDRPYEQYF.

The rearrangement uses TRBV7-3 and TRBJ2-3; D remains unclear. This CDR3 spans 13 amino acids. Germline lookup yields CDR1 SGHTA and CDR2 FQGTGA. V shed 5 bases and J shed 6 bases, with 12 bases lying between them. CDR3 nucleotide sequence: TGTGCCAGCAGCATCTCGCTGGTTGATACGCAGTATTTT. Amino acid sequence: CASSISLVDTQYF.

The chain is built from TRBV7-2 and TRBJ2-2; D is unclear. In germline, CDR1 is SGHTA, CDR2 FQGNSA. V lost 1 base to trimming and J lost 6 bases, with 9 bases between them. The CDR3 contains 14 residues. DNA for the CDR3: TGTGCCAGCAGCTTAGACCCTGGTCCCGGGGAGCTGTTTTTT. It is translated as CASSLDPGPGELFF.